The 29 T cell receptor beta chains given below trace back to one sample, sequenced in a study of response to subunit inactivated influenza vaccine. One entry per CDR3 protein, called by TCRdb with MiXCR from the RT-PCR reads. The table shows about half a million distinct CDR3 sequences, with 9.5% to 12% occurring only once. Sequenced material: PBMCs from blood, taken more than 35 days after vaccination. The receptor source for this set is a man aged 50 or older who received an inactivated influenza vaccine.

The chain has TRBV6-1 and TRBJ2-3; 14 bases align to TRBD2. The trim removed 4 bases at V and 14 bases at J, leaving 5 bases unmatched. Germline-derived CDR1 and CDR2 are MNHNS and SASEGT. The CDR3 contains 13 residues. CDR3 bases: TGTGCCAGCAGTGGGACTAGCGGGGGGCTTTCGTATTTT. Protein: CASSGTSGGLSYF.

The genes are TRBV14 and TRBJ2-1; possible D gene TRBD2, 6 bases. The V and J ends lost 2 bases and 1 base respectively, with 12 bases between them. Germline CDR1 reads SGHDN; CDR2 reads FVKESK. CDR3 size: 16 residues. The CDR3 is CASSQLDSGSYNEQFF. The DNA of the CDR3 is TGTGCCAGCAGCCAACTAGATAGCGGATCCTACAATGAGCAGTTCTTC.

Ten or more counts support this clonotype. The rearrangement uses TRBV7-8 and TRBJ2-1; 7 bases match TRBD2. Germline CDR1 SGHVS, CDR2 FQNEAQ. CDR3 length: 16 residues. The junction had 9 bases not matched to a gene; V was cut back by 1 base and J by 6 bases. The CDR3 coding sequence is TGTGCCAGCAGCTTAGGGCGACTAGCTCGAGGCAATGAGCAGTTCTTC. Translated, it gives CASSLGRLARGNEQFF.

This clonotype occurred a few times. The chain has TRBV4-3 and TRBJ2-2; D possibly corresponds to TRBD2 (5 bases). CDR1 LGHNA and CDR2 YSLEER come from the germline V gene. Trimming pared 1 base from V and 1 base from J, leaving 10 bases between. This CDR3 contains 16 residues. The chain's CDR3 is CASSQVVGENTGELFF. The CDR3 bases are TGCGCCAGCAGCCAAGTGGTCGGGGAGAACACCGGGGAGCTGTTTTTT.

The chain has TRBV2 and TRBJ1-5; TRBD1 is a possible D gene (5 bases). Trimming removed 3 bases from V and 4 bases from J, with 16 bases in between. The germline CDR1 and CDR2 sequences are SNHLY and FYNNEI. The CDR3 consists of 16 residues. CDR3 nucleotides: TGTGCCAGCAGTGATATGGGCAGGGAGGGGAATCAGCCCCAGCATTTT. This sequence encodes CASSDMGREGNQPQHF.

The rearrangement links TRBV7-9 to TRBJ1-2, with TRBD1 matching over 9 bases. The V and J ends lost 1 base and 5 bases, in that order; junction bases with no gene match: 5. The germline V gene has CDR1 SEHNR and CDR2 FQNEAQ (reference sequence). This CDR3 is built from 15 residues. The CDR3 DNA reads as TGTGCCAGCAGCTTAGTCACACAGGGGGCGTATGGCTACACCTTC. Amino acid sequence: CASSLVTQGAYGYTF.

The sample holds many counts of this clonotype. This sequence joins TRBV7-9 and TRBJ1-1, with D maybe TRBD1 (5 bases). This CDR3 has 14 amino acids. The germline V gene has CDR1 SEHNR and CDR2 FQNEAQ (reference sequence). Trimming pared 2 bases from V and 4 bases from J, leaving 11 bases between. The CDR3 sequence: CASSLTRGSTEAFF. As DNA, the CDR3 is TGTGCCAGCAGCTTAACCCGGGGGAGCACTGAAGCTTTCTTT.

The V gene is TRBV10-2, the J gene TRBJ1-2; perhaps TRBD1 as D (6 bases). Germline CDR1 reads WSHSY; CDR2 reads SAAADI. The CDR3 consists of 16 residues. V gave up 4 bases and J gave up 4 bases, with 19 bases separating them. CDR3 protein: CASSVAGDTQTYGYTF. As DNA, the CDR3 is TGCGCCAGCAGTGTGGCAGGGGATACGCAGACCTATGGCTACACCTTC.

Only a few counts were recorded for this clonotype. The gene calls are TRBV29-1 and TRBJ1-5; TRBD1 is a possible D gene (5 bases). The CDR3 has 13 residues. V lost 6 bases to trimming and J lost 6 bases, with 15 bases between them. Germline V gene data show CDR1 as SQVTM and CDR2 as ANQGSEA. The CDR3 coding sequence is TGCAGCGTCCTAGAGGACAATACTCAGCCCCAGCATTTT. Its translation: CSVLEDNTQPQHF.

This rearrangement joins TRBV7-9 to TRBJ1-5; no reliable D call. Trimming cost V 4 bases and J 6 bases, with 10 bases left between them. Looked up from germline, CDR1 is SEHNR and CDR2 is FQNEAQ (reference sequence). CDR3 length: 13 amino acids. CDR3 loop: CASSYGDGQPQHF. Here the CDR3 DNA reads TGTGCCAGCAGCTACGGCGATGGTCAGCCCCAGCATTTT.

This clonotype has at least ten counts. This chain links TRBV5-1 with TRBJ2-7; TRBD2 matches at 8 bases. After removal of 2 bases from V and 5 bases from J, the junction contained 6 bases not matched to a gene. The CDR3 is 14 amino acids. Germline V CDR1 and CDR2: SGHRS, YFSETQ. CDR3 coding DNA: TGCGCCAGCAGCTTTGGTAGCGGGATGCACGAGCAGTACTTC. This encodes CASSFGSGMHEQYF.

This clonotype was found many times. The CDR3 nucleotides are TGCGCCAGCAGTCCGGCTAACCGGGACGCCGAGCAGTACTTC. Translated, it gives CASSPANRDAEQYF. This rearrangement joins TRBV5-1 to TRBJ2-7; either TRBD1 or TRBD2 may supply D (5 bases each). The V gene lost 5 bases and the J gene lost 6 bases, with 18 bases spanning the gap. The CDR3 length is 14 residues. Germline V CDR1 and CDR2: SGHRS, YFSETQ. Combining the CDR3 with reference TRBV5-1 and TRBJ2-7 gives the whole variable domain KAGVTQTPRYLIKTRGQQVTLSCSPISGHRSVSWYQQTPGQGLQFLFEYFSETQRNKGNFPGRFSGRQFSNSRSEMNVSTLELGDSALYLCASSPANRDAEQYFGPGTRLTVT.

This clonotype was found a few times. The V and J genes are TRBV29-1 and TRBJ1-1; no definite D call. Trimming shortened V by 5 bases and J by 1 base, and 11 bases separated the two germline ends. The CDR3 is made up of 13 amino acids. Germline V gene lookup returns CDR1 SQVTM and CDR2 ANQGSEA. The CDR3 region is CSVRGRQNTEAFF. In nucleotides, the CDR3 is TGCAGCGTTCGAGGAAGGCAGAACACTGAAGCTTTCTTT. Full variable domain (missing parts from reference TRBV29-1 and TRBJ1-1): SAVISQKPSRDICQRGTSLTIQCQVDSQVTMMFWYRQQPGQSLTLIATANQGSEATYESGFVIDKFPISRPNLTFSTLTVSNMSPEDSSIYLCSVRGRQNTEAFFGQGTRLTVV.

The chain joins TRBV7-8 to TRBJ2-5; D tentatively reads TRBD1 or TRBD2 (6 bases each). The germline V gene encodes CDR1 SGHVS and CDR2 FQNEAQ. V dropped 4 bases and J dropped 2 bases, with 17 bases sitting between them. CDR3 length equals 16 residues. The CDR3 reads CASSSPRWRGQETQYF. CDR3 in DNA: TGTGCCAGCAGCTCCCCAAGGTGGAGGGGGCAAGAGACCCAGTACTTC.

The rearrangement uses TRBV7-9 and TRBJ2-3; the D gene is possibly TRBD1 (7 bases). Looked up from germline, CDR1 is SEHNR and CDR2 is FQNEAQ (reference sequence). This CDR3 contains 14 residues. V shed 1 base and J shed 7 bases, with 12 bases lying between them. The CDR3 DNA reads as TGTGCCAGCAGCTTAGGCGGGACAGTTAATACGCAGTATTTT. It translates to CASSLGGTVNTQYF.

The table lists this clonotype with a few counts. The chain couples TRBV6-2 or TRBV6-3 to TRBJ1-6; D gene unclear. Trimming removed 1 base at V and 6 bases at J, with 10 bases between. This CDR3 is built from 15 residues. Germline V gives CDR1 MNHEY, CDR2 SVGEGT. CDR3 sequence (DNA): TGTGCCAGCAGTTACTTTGTCGGAACTAATTCACCCCTCCACTTT. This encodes CASSYFVGTNSPLHF.

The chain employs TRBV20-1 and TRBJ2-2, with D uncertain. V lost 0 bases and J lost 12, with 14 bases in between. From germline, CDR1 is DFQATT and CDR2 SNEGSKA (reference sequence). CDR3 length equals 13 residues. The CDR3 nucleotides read TGCAGTGCTAGAGATGGCCTCGCCCCACAGCTGTTTTTT. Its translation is CSARDGLAPQLFF.

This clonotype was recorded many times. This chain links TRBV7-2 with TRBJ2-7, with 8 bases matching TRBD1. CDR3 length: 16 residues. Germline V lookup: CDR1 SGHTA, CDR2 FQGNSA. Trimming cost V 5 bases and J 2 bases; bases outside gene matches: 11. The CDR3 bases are TGTGCCAGCAGCCTCTACCCGGGACAGGCGACCTACGAGCAGTACTTC. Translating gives CASSLYPGQATYEQYF.

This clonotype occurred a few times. In DNA form, the CDR3 reads TGTGCCAGCAGCTTACCTTCATTAGCGGGAGGGTTCGCCTACAATGAGCAGTTCTTC. This translates into CASSLPSLAGGFAYNEQFF. J is TRBJ2-1 and V is TRBV5-4; 11 nucleotides line up with TRBD2. The V segment lost 2 bases and the J segment 2 bases; nucleotides outside the gene matches: 12. The CDR3 consists of 19 residues. Germline V gene data show CDR1 as SGHNT and CDR2 as YYREEE (reference sequence).

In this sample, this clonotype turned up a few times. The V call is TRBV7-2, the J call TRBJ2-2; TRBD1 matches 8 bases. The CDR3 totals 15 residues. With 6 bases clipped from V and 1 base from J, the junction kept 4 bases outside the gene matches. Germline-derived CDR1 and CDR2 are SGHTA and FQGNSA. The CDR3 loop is CASRPGTGNTGELFF. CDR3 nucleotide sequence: TGTGCCAGCAGGCCCGGGACAGGGAACACCGGGGAGCTGTTTTTT.

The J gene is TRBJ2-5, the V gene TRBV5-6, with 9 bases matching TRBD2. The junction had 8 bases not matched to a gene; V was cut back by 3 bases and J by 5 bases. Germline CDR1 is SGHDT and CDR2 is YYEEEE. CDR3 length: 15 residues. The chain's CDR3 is CASSSGGRAWETQYF. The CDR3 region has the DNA TGTGCCAGCAGCTCCGGCGGGAGGGCATGGGAGACCCAGTACTTC.

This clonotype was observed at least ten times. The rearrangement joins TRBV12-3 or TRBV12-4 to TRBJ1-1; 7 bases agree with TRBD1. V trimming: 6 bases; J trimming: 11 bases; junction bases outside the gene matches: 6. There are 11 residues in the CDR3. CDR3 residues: CASRNRGGAFF. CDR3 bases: TGTGCCAGCAGAAACAGGGGAGGTGCTTTCTTT.

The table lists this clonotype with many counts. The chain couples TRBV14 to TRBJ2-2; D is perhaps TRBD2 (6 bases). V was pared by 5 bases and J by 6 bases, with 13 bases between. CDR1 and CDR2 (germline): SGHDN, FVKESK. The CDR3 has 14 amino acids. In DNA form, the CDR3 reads TGTGCCAGCAGCGCCCTCGGGGGAGCCGGGGAGCTGTTTTTT. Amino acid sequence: CASSALGGAGELFF.

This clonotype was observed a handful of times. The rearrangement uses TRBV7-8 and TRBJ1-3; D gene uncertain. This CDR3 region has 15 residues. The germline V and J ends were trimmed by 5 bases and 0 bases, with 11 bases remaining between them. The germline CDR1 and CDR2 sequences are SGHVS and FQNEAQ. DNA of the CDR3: TGTGCCAGCAGCCCACCAGACGCCTCTGGAAACACCATATATTTT. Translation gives CASSPPDASGNTIYF.

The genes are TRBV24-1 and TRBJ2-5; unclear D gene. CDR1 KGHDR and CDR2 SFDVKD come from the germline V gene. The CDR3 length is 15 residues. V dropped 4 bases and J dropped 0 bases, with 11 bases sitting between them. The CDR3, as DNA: TGTGCCACCAGTGACCAAACTGAGTACCAAGAGACCCAGTACTTC. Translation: CATSDQTEYQETQYF.

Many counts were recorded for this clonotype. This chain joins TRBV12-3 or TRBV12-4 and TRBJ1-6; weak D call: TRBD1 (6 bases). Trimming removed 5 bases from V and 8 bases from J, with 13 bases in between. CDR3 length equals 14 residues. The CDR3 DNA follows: TGTGCCAGCAGTCCAACAGGGTTCGATTCACCCCTCCACTTT. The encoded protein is CASSPTGFDSPLHF.

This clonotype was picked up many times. CDR3 bases: TGTGCCAGCAGCTTAAGGACGGCGAGCACAGATACGCAGTATTTT. Translating it yields CASSLRTASTDTQYF. V gene TRBV7-6 combines with J gene TRBJ2-3; D gene unclear. V gave up 2 bases and J gave up 0 bases, with 9 bases separating them. The CDR3 is 15 residues long. Germline values: CDR1 SGHVS, CDR2 FNYEAQ.

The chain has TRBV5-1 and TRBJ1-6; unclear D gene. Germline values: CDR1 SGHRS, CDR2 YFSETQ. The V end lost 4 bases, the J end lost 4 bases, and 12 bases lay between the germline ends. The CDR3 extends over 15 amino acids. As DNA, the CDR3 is TGCGCCAGCAGCGACGCAGGAACTTATAATTCACCCCTCCACTTT. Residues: CASSDAGTYNSPLHF.

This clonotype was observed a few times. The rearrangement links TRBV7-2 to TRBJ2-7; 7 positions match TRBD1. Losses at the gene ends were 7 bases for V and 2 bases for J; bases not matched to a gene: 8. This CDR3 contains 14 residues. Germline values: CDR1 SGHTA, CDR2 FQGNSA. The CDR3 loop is CASTPYRGPYEQYF. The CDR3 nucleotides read TGTGCCAGCACCCCCTACAGGGGCCCCTACGAGCAGTACTTC.